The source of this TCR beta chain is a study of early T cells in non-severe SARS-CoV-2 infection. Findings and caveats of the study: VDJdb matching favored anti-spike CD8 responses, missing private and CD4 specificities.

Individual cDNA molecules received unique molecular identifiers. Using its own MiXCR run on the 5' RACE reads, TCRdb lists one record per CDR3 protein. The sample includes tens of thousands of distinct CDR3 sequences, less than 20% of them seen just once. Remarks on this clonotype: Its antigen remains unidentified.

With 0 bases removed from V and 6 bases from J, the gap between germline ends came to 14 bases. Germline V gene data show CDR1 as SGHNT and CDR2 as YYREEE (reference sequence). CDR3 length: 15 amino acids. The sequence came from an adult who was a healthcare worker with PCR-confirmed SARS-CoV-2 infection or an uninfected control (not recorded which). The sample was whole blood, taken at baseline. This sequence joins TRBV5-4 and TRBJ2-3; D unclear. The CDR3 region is CASSLARATTDTQYF. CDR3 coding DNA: TGTGCCAGCAGCTTGGCCCGGGCTACCACTGATACGCAGTATTTT.